This TCR beta chain was profiled in a study of shared clonotypes between healthy human individuals. Notes on the study in general: Generation of non-shared clonotypes was less probable than generation of clonotypes shared by all four donors.

In the sorted-subset replicate PCRs, around 0.2 ug DNA, 29,000 or so T cell genomes, was used. Sequencing used immunoSEQ multiplex PCR; TCRdb keeps in-frame clones, though not all of them. The data show about 380,000 clones, 96% seen once. Germline loops: CDR1 PRHDT, CDR2 FYEKMQ (reference sequence). Trimming left V 0 bases short and J 4 bases short, with 9 bases between. The CDR3 is 14 residues long. CD8 memory was a combination of CD45RO+ cells and CCR7-negative CD45RA+ TemRA cells. A note on this clone: Its antigen is still unknown.

The sequence came from a man between 25 and 39 years old in good health. The chain links TRBV13 to TRBJ2-5; D unclear. The sequenced sample consisted of memory CD8+ T cells sorted from blood. Subset described: CD45RO+ cells pooled with CCR7-negative TemRA cells. The CDR3 is CASSLGPGRETQYF. The CDR3, as DNA: TGTGCCAGCAGCTTAGGCCCAGGTCGAGAGACCCAGTACTTC.